A single sample is the source of the 2 T cell receptor beta chains below, sequenced in a study of CD8 T cells in Susac syndrome. RNA, at about 0.45 to 1 ug, was reverse transcribed with random hexamers. MiXCR was run by TCRdb on the immunoSEQ multiplex PCR reads, yielding one entry per CDR3 protein. There are under 200,000 distinct CDR3 sequences in the sample; approximately 95% occur only once, and 0.15% to 0.2% lies in the top ten. Sequenced material: CD8+ T cells from PBMCs. The receptor source for this set is a human donor with multiple sclerosis.

The gene calls are TRBV9 and TRBJ1-3; D unresolved. V lost 4 bases, J lost 4 bases, and 3 bases lay in between. CDR1 is SGDLS and CDR2 is YYNGEE in the germline V gene. The CDR3 loop spans 11 amino acids. CDR3 bases: TGTGCCAGCAGCCCCGGAAACACCATATATTTT. It specifies CASSPGNTIYF.

This sequence joins TRBV29-1 and TRBJ2-3; possible D gene TRBD1, 6 bases. Trimming pared 0 bases from V and 0 bases from J, leaving 19 bases between. The CDR3 length is 18 residues. The germline gives CDR1 SQVTM, CDR2 ANQGSEA. The chain's CDR3 is CSVEDRQGPTYSTDTQYF. CDR3 DNA: TGCAGCGTTGAAGATCGGCAGGGGCCCACCTATAGCACAGATACGCAGTATTTT.